One and the same sample provided the 15 T cell receptor beta chains below, sequenced in a study of T cells in Graves' hyperthyroidism and ophthalmopathy. RNA transcripts provided the source from which TCR beta CDR3 regions were amplified. During a first-round RT-PCR of the TCR CDR3, the HTBI primer set was used. MiXCR, run by TCRdb on the multiplex PCR reads, gives a single entry per CDR3 protein. This sample has about 420,000 distinct CDR3 sequences, with 15% to 18% found just once. The specimen was blood. The receptors come from a woman younger than 30 with Graves' hyperthyroidism.

This clonotype was observed many times. V gene TRBV28 combines with J gene TRBJ2-7; 9 bases are shared with TRBD1. CDR3 size: 17 residues. Germline trimming cut 8 bases from V and 9 bases from J; bases unmatched to any gene: 23. Germline loops: CDR1 MDHEN, CDR2 SYDVKM. As DNA, the CDR3 is TGTGCCAGCGGGGAGGACGCGCCGGGACAGGGCCCTATGGGGCAGTACTTC. Translation: CASGEDAPGQGPMGQYF.

This clonotype has a count of ten or more. CDR3 amino acids: CASMRGRVLNSPLHF. The CDR3 nucleotides are TGTGCCAGCATGAGGGGGAGGGTCCTTAATTCACCCCTCCACTTT. The chain couples TRBV2 to TRBJ1-6; a possible D gene is TRBD1 (6 bases). Per the germline V gene, CDR1 is SNHLY and CDR2 is FYNNEI. This CDR3 spans 15 amino acids. Trimming cost V 7 bases and J 6 bases, with 16 bases left between them.

This clonotype was observed a few times. The chain recombines TRBV18 with TRBJ2-1; D might be TRBD2 (7 bases). CDR3 size: 14 residues. The germline gives CDR1 KGHSH, CDR2 LQKENI. Between the trimmed V and J ends, which lost 7 bases and 2 bases, there was a span of 12 bases. CDR3 in DNA: TGTGCCAGCTGCTCCGGGGGGCCCTACAATGAGCAGTTCTTC. Its translation: CASCSGGPYNEQFF.

The CDR3 protein is CASSLGSGRALVGELFF. The CDR3 coding sequence is TGTGCCAGCAGTTTGGGCAGCGGGAGGGCCCTCGTCGGGGAGCTGTTTTTT. V and J are TRBV6-1 and TRBJ2-2, with 10 bases fitting TRBD2. The CDR3 extends over 17 amino acids. From germline, CDR1 is MNHNS and CDR2 SASEGT. Germline trimming cut 5 bases from V and 7 bases from J; bases unmatched to any gene: 13.

This clonotype showed up many times. The chain employs TRBV29-1 and TRBJ2-1; 8 nucleotides agree with TRBD2. CDR1 SQVTM and CDR2 ANQGSEA come from the germline V gene. V dropped 3 bases and J dropped 6; count of bases not matched to a gene: 7. The CDR3 totals 14 residues. This chain's CDR3 is CSVDGGGWINEQFF. Here the CDR3 DNA reads TGCAGCGTTGACGGCGGGGGGTGGATCAATGAGCAGTTCTTC.

The chain joins TRBV19 to TRBJ2-2; D possibly corresponds to TRBD1 (5 bases). This CDR3 region has 13 residues. Germline CDR1 is LNHDA and CDR2 is SQIVND (reference sequence). Trimming took off 6 bases at V and 5 bases at J, with 10 bases between the two ends. In DNA form, the CDR3 reads TGTGCCAGTAGGGCAGGGTGGACCGGGGAGCTGTTTTTT. It specifies CASRAGWTGELFF.

The rearrangement uses TRBV6-1 and TRBJ1-2; D is undetermined. The V gene lost 8 bases and the J gene lost 8 bases, with 18 bases spanning the gap. The CDR3 runs to 13 residues. CDR1 is MNHNS and CDR2 is SASEGT in the germline V gene. CDR3 sequence reads: CASGSSRIGGYTF. DNA for the CDR3: TGTGCCAGCGGGTCTTCCAGGATCGGCGGCTACACCTTC.

This clonotype was counted a few times. The chain combines TRBV9 with TRBJ2-1; 7 bases are a match to TRBD1. V lost 0 bases to trimming and J lost 3 bases; unmatched junction nucleotides: 6. This CDR3 region has 16 residues. CDR1 and CDR2 from the germline V gene are SGDLS and YYNGEE. CDR3: CASSVGAGDSYNEQFF. CDR3 DNA: TGTGCCAGCAGCGTAGGTGCCGGGGACAGCTACAATGAGCAGTTCTTC.

This clonotype was observed many times. The chain employs TRBV6-1 and TRBJ2-1; 11 bases align to TRBD2. J was trimmed by 4 bases and V by 6 bases; bases with no gene match: 11. There are 17 residues in the CDR3. Per the germline V gene, CDR1 is MNHNS and CDR2 is SASEGT. The CDR3 DNA sequence: TGTGCCAGCAGCCATAACCCTTTAGCGGGGGGGTACAATGAGCAGTTCTTC. Translating gives CASSHNPLAGGYNEQFF.

This clonotype turned up a few times. This CDR3 reads CASSLYSSQPQHF. The CDR3 coding sequence is TGTGCCAGCAGTTTATACAGTTCTCAGCCCCAGCATTTT. The chain joins TRBV27 to TRBJ1-5, with D uncertain. The ends were cut back, 1 base at V and 6 bases at J, with 7 bases in the middle. The germline gives CDR1 MNHEY, CDR2 SMNVEV (reference sequence). The length of the CDR3 is 13 residues.

This chain connects TRBV7-9 to TRBJ2-4; no clear D. Trimming stripped 5 bases from V and 1 base from J, with 9 bases between. The CDR3 has 14 residues. Germline V gene sequence: CDR1 SEHNR, CDR2 FQNEAQ (reference sequence). The CDR3 bases are TGTGCCAGCAGCGGGTATTCGGCCAAAAACATTCAGTACTTC. As protein: CASSGYSAKNIQYF.

CDR3 residues: CASSYEAGMNTEAFF. CDR3 DNA: TGTGCCAGCAGTTACGAAGCAGGGATGAACACTGAAGCTTTCTTT. The rearrangement links TRBV6-5 to TRBJ1-1; D perhaps matches TRBD1 (5 bases). V was cut by 2 bases and J by 0 bases, with 10 bases left in between. The CDR3 runs 15 residues. Germline assignment: CDR1 MNHEY and CDR2 SVGAGI.

In its sample, this clonotype was seen a few times. The gene calls are TRBV12-3 or TRBV12-4 and TRBJ2-2; D remains unclear. The CDR3 covers 14 residues. Trimming removed 4 bases at V and 2 bases at J, with 8 bases between. The CDR3 DNA reads TGTGCCAGCAGTTCATTGGGCAACACCGGGGAGCTGTTTTTT. As protein: CASSSLGNTGELFF.

The table lists this clonotype with many counts. V and J are TRBV29-1 and TRBJ2-1, with 8 bases lining up with TRBD2. The CDR3 loop spans 13 amino acids. V was clipped by 7 bases and J by 4 bases; unmatched bases: 6. Per germline, CDR1 SQVTM and CDR2 ANQGSEA. The CDR3 DNA sequence: TGCAGCGGTACTAGCGGCAGATACAATGAGCAGTTCTTC. Its translation: CSGTSGRYNEQFF.

At least ten counts were recorded for this clonotype. The J gene is TRBJ1-5, the V gene TRBV27, with D tentatively TRBD1 (5 bases). CDR1 MNHEY and CDR2 SMNVEV come from the germline V gene (reference sequence). V was cut by 5 bases and J by 6 bases, with 17 bases left in between. The CDR3 spans 15 residues. CDR3 protein: CASSGGGLSGQPQHF. CDR3 DNA: TGTGCCAGCAGTGGGGGAGGCCTAAGCGGTCAGCCCCAGCATTTT.